This T cell receptor (beta chain) was sequenced for a study of tissue T cells after allogeneic stem cell transplantation. TCRdb's table, derived via immunoSEQ multiplex PCR, lists solely in-frame clones and lacks some. This table has approximately 2,500 clones, just under 45% appearing once. This clone was counted between two and nine times. All gene names here are mouse names. The DNA ends 1 residue before the CDR3 does, and the rest of the CDR3 is filled in from the germline J gene. The CDR3 loop spans 12 amino acids. The germline V and J ends were trimmed by 2 bases and 4 bases, with 9 bases remaining between them. Germline CDR1 reads GKSSPN; CDR2 reads SITVG. Described time point: mouse harvest day 14 after allogeneic transplant. Each mouse received 10^7 T-cell-depleted marrow cells plus 10^6 splenic CD5+ T cells by tail vein.

The TCR originated in a female BALB/c mouse given C57BL/6 T cells with graft-versus-host disease after an allogeneic hematopoietic cell transplant. Sequencing was carried out using gut tissue. This chain links TRBV31 with TRBJ2-7; maybe TRBD2 (5 bases). The part of the CDR3 DNA that was read is TGTGCCTGGAGTTGGCTGGGTTATGAACAGTAC. Protein product: CAWSWLGYEQY. The full CDR3 protein is CAWSWLGYEQYF. The whole variable domain, filled in from reference TRBV31 and TRBJ2-7, reads AQTIHQWPVAEIKAVGSPLSLGCTIKGKSSPNLYWYWQATGGTLQQLFYSITVGQVESVVQLNLSASRPKDDQFILSTEKLLLSHSGFYLCAWSWLGYEQYFGPGTRLTVL.